These 26 T cell receptor beta chains share one sample of origin, sequenced in a study of Tregs in tolerant kidney transplant recipients. The assay was immunoSEQ multiplex PCR, and TCRdb's table has in-frame clones only and misses some. The sample gives around 120,000 clones, around 91% of which show up once; more than 0.45% is in the top ten. The sample consisted of CD4+ T cells from blood. The receptors shown here come from a human donor in good health.

The J gene is TRBJ1-5, the V gene TRBV6-1; tentative D call: TRBD1 (6 bases). Germline CDR1 MNHNS, CDR2 SASEGT. With 4 bases removed from V and 4 bases from J, the gap between germline ends came to 14 bases. This CDR3 comprises 15 residues. As DNA, the CDR3 is TGTGCCAGCAGTGCCTACAGGGAAGGGAATCAGCCCCAGCATTTT. Translated: CASSAYREGNQPQHF.

V is TRBV5-1 and J is TRBJ2-3; TRBD2 matches 11 bases. V gave up 1 base and J gave up 7 bases; unmatched junction bases: 11. The CDR3 spans 17 residues. CDR1 is SGHRS, CDR2 YFSETQ, per germline. CDR3 nucleotides: TGCGCCAGCAGCTTGTCCCGTCCTAGCGGGGGGTTATATACGCAGTATTTT. This encodes CASSLSRPSGGLYTQYF.

The V call is TRBV5-1, the J call TRBJ2-7, with 8 nucleotides matching TRBD1. The junction had 8 bases not matched to a gene; V was cut back by 3 bases and J by 0 bases. CDR1 is SGHRS and CDR2 is YFSETQ in the germline V gene. This CDR3 comprises 16 residues. CDR3 DNA: TGCGCCAGCAGCTCGACTAAGACAGGGGCCTCCTACGAGCAGTACTTC. It specifies CASSSTKTGASYEQYF.

The CDR3 is CASTIEGGHYSNQPQHF. In DNA, the CDR3 is TGTGCCAGTACCATAGAGGGAGGACACTATAGCAATCAGCCCCAGCATTTT. V is TRBV19 and J is TRBJ1-5; TRBD1 is a possible D gene (5 bases). Germline CDR1 and CDR2: LNHDA and SQIVND (reference sequence). The CDR3 runs 17 residues. Trimming removed 7 bases from V and 0 bases from J, with 19 bases in between.

The gene calls are TRBV27 and TRBJ2-3, with D perhaps matching TRBD1 (5 bases). CDR3 length: 16 amino acids. Trimming stripped 3 bases from V and 3 bases from J, with 16 bases between. The V gene's germline CDR1 is MNHEY and CDR2 SMNVEV (reference sequence). The CDR3: CASSFSRRDRTDTQYF. CDR3 DNA: TGTGCCAGCAGTTTCAGCCGCAGGGATAGGACAGATACGCAGTATTTT.

This chain links TRBV7-3 with TRBJ2-3; tentatively, D is TRBD2 (5 bases). The germline CDR1 and CDR2 sequences are SGHTA and FQGTGA. The CDR3 sequence is 19 residues long. V was clipped by 1 base and J by 1 base, with 21 bases between them. CDR3 coding DNA: TGTGCCAGCAGCTTAATTGGGAGACTACAGCATGGGGGCACAGATACGCAGTATTTT. Encoded protein: CASSLIGRLQHGGTDTQYF.

This clone was seen just once. The V gene is TRBV5-1, the J gene TRBJ2-2; D not resolved. Germline CDR1 is SGHRS and CDR2 is YFSETQ. The V end lost 0 bases, the J end lost 3 bases, and 6 bases lay between the germline ends. The length of the CDR3 is 14 residues. DNA for the CDR3: TGCGCCAGCAGCTTGGCCACACACACCGGGGAGCTGTTTTTT. It encodes CASSLATHTGELFF.

This chain joins TRBV7-9 and TRBJ2-2; D ambiguous. V was trimmed by 2 bases and J by 2 bases, leaving 12 bases between them. CDR1 is SEHNR and CDR2 is FQNEAQ in the germline V gene (reference sequence). This CDR3 region has 16 residues. The CDR3 protein is CASSLRKTLNTGELFF. CDR3 DNA sequence: TGTGCCAGCAGCTTACGGAAAACCCTTAACACCGGGGAGCTGTTTTTT.

The V call is TRBV19, the J call TRBJ1-6, with D perhaps TRBD1 (5 bases). The CDR3 runs 14 residues. Germline lookup yields CDR1 LNHDA and CDR2 SQIVND (reference sequence). Trimming stripped 8 bases from V and 5 bases from J, with 13 bases between. CDR3 amino acids: CASFQGGDNSPLHF. The CDR3, as DNA: TGTGCCAGTTTCCAGGGAGGGGATAATTCACCCCTCCACTTT. Full variable domain (missing parts from reference TRBV19 and TRBJ1-6): DGGITQSPKYLFRKEGQNVTLSCEQNLNHDAMYWYRQDPGQGLRLIYYSQIVNDFQKGDIAEGYSVSREKKESFPLTVTSAQKNPTAFYLCASFQGGDNSPLHFGNGTRLTVT.

This chain uses TRBV18 with TRBJ2-7; TRBD1 is a possible D gene (6 bases). The germline CDR1 and CDR2 sequences are KGHSH and LQKENI. V gave up 4 bases and J gave up 2 bases, with 15 bases separating them. The CDR3 runs to 15 residues. In DNA, the CDR3 is TGTGCCAGCTCACTCAACAGGGTCTCCCCCTACGAGCAGTACTTC. This codes for CASSLNRVSPYEQYF.

The chain has TRBV19 and TRBJ1-5, with 7 bases aligning to TRBD1. The germline V gene has CDR1 LNHDA and CDR2 SQIVND (reference sequence). V lost 1 base and J lost 9; bases outside the gene matches: 6. The CDR3 is 14 residues long. The CDR3 coding sequence is TGTGCCAGTAGTATAGCAGGGGGGTCACGGCCCCAGCATTTT. It yields the protein CASSIAGGSRPQHF.

The CDR3 spells CASSLSRQDTDTQYF. For the CDR3, the DNA is TGTGCCAGCAGTTTATCCAGACAGGACACAGATACGCAGTATTTT. The rearrangement links TRBV27 to TRBJ2-3; D might be TRBD1 (6 bases). Germline V gene sequence: CDR1 MNHEY, CDR2 SMNVEV (reference sequence). The CDR3 totals 15 residues. Trimming left V 0 bases short and J 2 bases short, with 9 bases between.

In regard to this clone: Different DNA sequences within this sample yield the same CDR3. The chain has TRBV2 and TRBJ1-5; tentatively, D is TRBD1 (5 bases). This CDR3 has 13 residues. Looked up from germline, CDR1 is SNHLY and CDR2 is FYNNEI. The V gene lost 5 bases and the J gene lost 2 bases, with 7 bases spanning the gap. The CDR3 reads CASSLQGNQPQHF. The CDR3 region has the DNA TGTGCCAGCAGTCTACAGGGCAATCAGCCCCAGCATTTT.

In nucleotides, the CDR3 is TGTGCCAGCAGACAGTCCACTGAAGCTTTCTTT. This codes for CASRQSTEAFF. This chain uses TRBV2 with TRBJ1-1, with D unresolved. V lost 6 bases to trimming and J lost 4 bases, with 6 bases between them. The CDR3 totals 11 residues. CDR1 and CDR2 (germline): SNHLY, FYNNEI.

V usage is TRBV7-8 and J usage is TRBJ1-3; D not certain. The CDR3 runs 14 residues. Between the trimmed V and J ends, which lost 5 bases and 5 bases, there was a span of 13 bases. Germline CDR1 reads SGHVS; CDR2 reads FQNEAQ. The CDR3 protein is CASSGLTNRNTIYF. The CDR3, as DNA: TGTGCCAGCAGCGGACTCACGAACCGAAACACCATATATTTT. Combining the CDR3 with reference TRBV7-8 and TRBJ1-3 gives the whole variable domain GAGVSQSPRYKVAKRGQDVALRCDPISGHVSLFWYQQALGQGPEFLTYFQNEAQLDKSGLPSDRFFAERPEGSVSTLKIQRTQQEDSAVYLCASSGLTNRNTIYFGEGSWLTVV.

The chain recombines TRBV6-4 with TRBJ2-7; 8 bases map to TRBD1. V shed 4 bases, J shed 2 bases, and the junction held 7 bases outside the gene matches. The V gene's germline CDR1 is MRHNA and CDR2 SNTAGT. The CDR3 runs to 15 residues. In DNA, the CDR3 is TGTGCCAGCAGTGGTCGGGACAGGCTAACCTACGAGCAGTACTTC. Residues: CASSGRDRLTYEQYF.

The chain uses TRBV4-2 and TRBJ1-2; 8 nucleotides match TRBD1. The CDR3 loop spans 14 amino acids. Germline V CDR1 and CDR2: LGHNA, YNFKEQ. Germline trimming cut 0 bases from V and 8 bases from J; bases unmatched to any gene: 5. The CDR3 region has the DNA TGTGCCAGCAGCCAAGATAGGACAGGGAAAGGCTACACCTTC. It is translated as CASSQDRTGKGYTF.

This chain connects TRBV19 to TRBJ1-1; D uncertain. CDR3 length equals 14 residues. Trimming cost V 1 base and J 3 bases, with 9 bases left between them. The germline V gene encodes CDR1 LNHDA and CDR2 SQIVND (reference sequence). The CDR3 sequence is CASSIGPTDTEAFF. Here the CDR3 DNA reads TGTGCCAGTAGTATAGGACCGACGGACACTGAAGCTTTCTTT. Supplemented by reference TRBV19 and TRBJ1-1, the full variable domain reads DGGITQSPKYLFRKEGQNVTLSCEQNLNHDAMYWYRQDPGQGLRLIYYSQIVNDFQKGDIAEGYSVSREKKESFPLTVTSAQKNPTAFYLCASSIGPTDTEAFFGQGTRLTVV.

The V and J genes are TRBV14 and TRBJ2-4; TRBD1 matches at 7 bases. V dropped 4 bases and J dropped 6; count of bases not matched to a gene: 6. The CDR3 runs to 14 residues. Looked up from germline, CDR1 is SGHDN and CDR2 is FVKESK. The CDR3 coding sequence is TGTGCCAGCAGCCGGGACAGATCGACAAACATTCAGTACTTC. Translating gives CASSRDRSTNIQYF. The variable domain in full, with the rest retrieved from reference TRBV14 and TRBJ2-4, is EAGVTQFPSHSVIEKGQTVTLRCDPISGHDNLYWYRRVMGKEIKFLLHFVKESKQDESGMPNNRFLAERTGGTYSTLKVQPAELEDSGVYFCASSRDRSTNIQYFGAGTRLSVL.

The V gene is TRBV5-1, the J gene TRBJ1-4; TRBD1 matches at 8 bases. Germline assignment: CDR1 SGHRS and CDR2 YFSETQ. V trimming: 2 bases; J trimming: 8 bases; junction bases outside the gene matches: 8. The CDR3 is 15 amino acids. The CDR3: CASSFMDRVEEKLFF. Written as DNA, the CDR3 is TGCGCCAGCAGCTTCATGGACAGGGTCGAGGAAAAACTGTTTTTT.

The chain couples TRBV9 to TRBJ2-1, with D perhaps TRBD1 (5 bases). V was shortened by 0 bases and J by 8 bases, with 15 bases between the two germline ends. Germline-derived CDR1 and CDR2 are SGDLS and YYNGEE. The CDR3 has 15 residues. The CDR3 region is CASSVGQGMFDEQFF. The CDR3 DNA reads TGTGCCAGCAGCGTAGGGCAGGGTATGTTCGATGAGCAGTTCTTC.

CDR3 in amino acids: CASSHLGGQGRYGYTF. The CDR3 nucleotides are TGTGCCAGCAGTCACTTGGGGGGACAGGGGCGATATGGCTACACCTTC. The chain combines TRBV7-8 with TRBJ1-2, with 10 bases that match TRBD1. Looked up from germline, CDR1 is SGHVS and CDR2 is FQNEAQ. V was pared by 6 bases and J by 5 bases, with 12 bases of the junction left unmatched. This CDR3 region has 16 residues.

The chain employs TRBV18 and TRBJ1-3; unclear D gene. V was trimmed by 2 bases and J by 0 bases, leaving 8 bases between them. In germline, CDR1 is KGHSH, CDR2 LQKENI. This CDR3 region has 15 residues. The CDR3 protein is CASSPSKISGNTIYF. CDR3 coding DNA: TGTGCCAGCTCACCAAGCAAAATCTCTGGAAACACCATATATTTT.

The chain carries TRBV19 and TRBJ2-3, with D possibly being TRBD2 (7 bases). The CDR3 extends over 14 amino acids. Looked up from germline, CDR1 is LNHDA and CDR2 is SQIVND (reference sequence). V was trimmed by 5 bases and J by 2 bases, leaving 11 bases between them. CDR3 residues: CASSQGTTTDTQYF. CDR3 coding DNA: TGTGCCAGTAGTCAGGGGACTACCACAGATACGCAGTATTTT.

The V and J genes are TRBV5-1 and TRBJ2-7; D is undetermined. Germline CDR1 and CDR2: SGHRS and YFSETQ. The V end was cut by 0 bases, the J end by 0 bases, with 10 bases between. There are 15 residues in the CDR3. The CDR3, as DNA: TGCGCCAGCAGCTTGGAATTCGGGTTCTCCTACGAGCAGTACTTC. Its protein product is CASSLEFGFSYEQYF.

The CDR3: CASSYSRFWTGSGYTF. In nucleotides, the CDR3 is TGTGCCAGCAGTTACTCCCGTTTCTGGACAGGGTCGGGCTACACCTTC. The chain is built from TRBV6-5 and TRBJ1-2, with TRBD1 identical over 8 bases. The CDR3 runs 16 residues. Germline CDR1 MNHEY, CDR2 SVGAGI. V shed 0 bases and J 8 bases; nucleotides not matched to a gene: 11.